The subject of this entry is one T cell receptor (beta chain). The CDR3 runs 19 residues. This entry is derived from a study of T cell changes during pregnancy in multiple sclerosis. TCRdb keeps only in-frame clones here, not all; method: immunoSEQ multiplex PCR. The sample holds 40,000 to 55,000 clones, almost 90% seen once. This chain connects TRBV21-1 to TRBJ1-1; TRBD1 is the table's D call and was not checked against the DNA. TRBV21-1 is reported as a pseudogene. Material: peripheral blood, obtained in the first trimester of pregnancy. This TCR was sampled from a female donor in good health, enrolled as a control in a pregnancy study. Here the CDR3 DNA reads TGTGCCAGCAGCAAAAGGGGTTGGGGCCAGGGGCGCCTGAACACTGAAGCTTTCTTT. It is translated as CASSKRGWGQGRLNTEAFF.